The 29 T cell receptor beta chains in this list originate from one sample, sequenced in a study of blood T cell repertoires in COVID-19. Repertoires were generated with immunoSEQ multiplex PCR, while TCRdb's copy carries only in-frame clones and drops some. The table records fewer than 85,000 clones, more than 65% of them present only once. The sample taken for sequencing was peripheral blood. The receptor source for this set is a human donor in a cohort sampled during active COVID-19.

The rearrangement joins TRBV5-4 to TRBJ2-5; TRBD1 might be the D (5 bases). This CDR3 comprises 17 residues. V gave up 2 bases and J gave up 5 bases, with 22 bases separating them. Per the germline V gene, CDR1 is SGHNT and CDR2 is YYREEE (reference sequence). The chain's CDR3 is CASSLFQQQGPQETQYF. The CDR3 DNA sequence: TGTGCCAGCAGCTTATTTCAACAGCAGGGCCCGCAGGAGACCCAGTACTTC.

This chain links TRBV5-1 with TRBJ1-2; 11 bases agree with TRBD1. CDR1 and CDR2 from the germline V gene are SGHRS and YFSETQ. The length of the CDR3 is 15 residues. V shed 2 bases, J shed 7 bases, and the junction held 7 bases outside the gene matches. This chain's CDR3 is CASSFDGQGAGGYTF. The CDR3 DNA follows: TGCGCCAGCAGCTTCGACGGACAGGGGGCTGGTGGCTACACCTTC. Filled out from reference TRBV5-1 and TRBJ1-2, the complete variable domain reads KAGVTQTPRYLIKTRGQQVTLSCSPISGHRSVSWYQQTPGQGLQFLFEYFSETQRNKGNFPGRFSGRQFSNSRSEMNVSTLELGDSALYLCASSFDGQGAGGYTFGSGTRLTVV.

Of note for this clone: The same CDR3 also results from other DNA sequences found in this sample. This chain connects TRBV5-1 to TRBJ1-1; the D is unclear. Trimming left V 4 bases short and J 0 bases short, with 7 bases between. Germline values: CDR1 SGHRS, CDR2 YFSETQ. There are 13 residues in the CDR3. The CDR3 loop is CASSGPMNTEAFF. CDR3 sequence (DNA): TGCGCCAGCAGCGGCCCAATGAACACTGAAGCTTTCTTT. Full variable domain (missing parts from reference TRBV5-1 and TRBJ1-1): KAGVTQTPRYLIKTRGQQVTLSCSPISGHRSVSWYQQTPGQGLQFLFEYFSETQRNKGNFPGRFSGRQFSNSRSEMNVSTLELGDSALYLCASSGPMNTEAFFGQGTRLTVV.

This chain joins TRBV6-5 and TRBJ1-5; unclear D gene. Germline CDR1 is MNHEY and CDR2 is SVGAGI. There are 13 residues in the CDR3. Deletions cut 5 bases from V and 11 bases from J, with 16 bases between. CDR3 DNA: TGTGCCAGCAGTCCCGCGGCAGATATGACCCAGCATTTT. This codes for CASSPAADMTQHF.

This clone was seen a handful of times. This chain connects TRBV6-5 to TRBJ1-2; D is unresolved. Trimming took 6 bases from V and 6 from J, leaving 14 bases between them. Germline CDR1 is MNHEY and CDR2 is SVGAGI. The CDR3 has 13 amino acids. CDR3 protein: CASSSGEADGYTF. CDR3 DNA: TGTGCCAGCAGCTCCGGAGAGGCTGATGGCTACACCTTC.

The CDR3 loop is CASSGGGTGETQYF. The DNA for the CDR3 is TGCGCCAGCAGCGGCGGAGGGACGGGGGAGACCCAGTACTTC. The chain couples TRBV5-1 to TRBJ2-5; weak D call: TRBD2 (6 bases). Germline V gene data show CDR1 as SGHRS and CDR2 as YFSETQ. This CDR3 comprises 14 residues. V gave up 4 bases and J gave up 5 bases, with 15 bases separating them.

The chain links TRBV12-5 to TRBJ2-1, with D possibly TRBD2 on 6 matching bases. Trimming took off 4 bases at V and 5 bases at J, with 9 bases between the two ends. The germline gives CDR1 LGHNT, CDR2 FRNRAP. The CDR3 has 13 residues. Written as DNA, the CDR3 is TGTGCTAGTGGTTCGTGGAGGGACAATGAGCAGTTCTTC. Translating it yields CASGSWRDNEQFF.

This sequence joins TRBV27 and TRBJ2-7, with D perhaps matching TRBD2 (6 bases). The ends were cut back, 2 bases at V and 2 bases at J, with 13 bases in the middle. The CDR3 contains 15 residues. CDR1 is MNHEY, CDR2 SMNVEV, per germline (reference sequence). CDR3 amino acids: CASSLRGLGTYEQYF. In DNA form, the CDR3 reads TGTGCCAGCAGTTTAAGGGGACTGGGGACCTACGAGCAGTACTTC.

The table lists this clone with a count of one. The chain carries TRBV10-3 and TRBJ1-1; 8 bases are a match to TRBD1. Germline V gene lookup returns CDR1 ENHRY and CDR2 SYGVKD. Losses at the gene ends were 10 bases for V and 5 bases for J; bases not matched to a gene: 18. This CDR3 spans 16 amino acids. CDR3: CASLSWAGGVGTEAFF. DNA of the CDR3: TGTGCCAGTCTATCTTGGGCAGGGGGCGTTGGAACTGAAGCTTTCTTT.

This chain joins TRBV9 and TRBJ2-1, with 10 positions matching TRBD2. The CDR3 is made up of 17 amino acids. Germline CDR1 SGDLS, CDR2 YYNGEE. J was trimmed by 9 bases and V by 2 bases; bases with no gene match: 14. The CDR3 protein is CASSVSYPAGGPSEQFF. The CDR3 nucleotides read TGTGCCAGCAGCGTTTCTTACCCAGCGGGGGGGCCTAGTGAGCAGTTCTTC.

The chain links TRBV4-1 to TRBJ2-7; the D gene is possibly TRBD1 (6 bases). Trimming cost V 4 bases and J 0 bases, with 19 bases left between them. Germline V gene sequence: CDR1 MGHRA, CDR2 YSYEKL. The CDR3 spans 17 residues. The CDR3 loop is CASSLQTGPYFSYEQYF. The CDR3 region has the DNA TGCGCCAGCAGCCTACAGACAGGACCATACTTCTCCTACGAGCAGTACTTC.

This chain's CDR3 is CASSLGQGNGQPQHF. The DNA of the CDR3 is TGTGCCAGCAGCCTGGGACAGGGGAACGGTCAGCCCCAGCATTTT. This sequence joins TRBV27 and TRBJ1-5; 10 positions match TRBD1. Germline V gene data show CDR1 as MNHEY and CDR2 as SMNVEV (reference sequence). After removal of 6 bases from V and 6 bases from J, the junction contained 8 bases not matched to a gene. This CDR3 contains 15 residues.

The rearrangement uses TRBV28 and TRBJ1-5; D might be TRBD1 (6 bases). V dropped 3 bases and J dropped 8 bases, with 14 bases sitting between them. The CDR3 has 14 residues. From germline, CDR1 is MDHEN and CDR2 SYDVKM. CDR3 DNA: TGTGCCAGCAGTTTTCTACAGGGCCGCGAGCCCCAGCATTTT. Encoded protein: CASSFLQGREPQHF.

The chain recombines TRBV5-5 with TRBJ2-1; perhaps TRBD2 as D (5 bases). This CDR3 has 14 amino acids. Per germline, CDR1 SGHKS and CDR2 YYEKEE (reference sequence). The ends were cut back, 1 base at V and 5 bases at J, with 10 bases in the middle. The CDR3 here is CASSLSTGNNEQFF. In DNA, the CDR3 is TGTGCCAGCAGCTTGAGCACCGGGAACAATGAGCAGTTCTTC.

This CDR3 is CASRARGGENQPQHF. The CDR3 DNA sequence: TGTGCCAGCAGAGCTCGGGGGGGCGAGAATCAGCCCCAGCATTTT. The chain couples TRBV6-5 to TRBJ1-5, with D perhaps matching TRBD1 (6 bases). Germline V gene lookup returns CDR1 MNHEY and CDR2 SVGAGI. With 6 bases removed from V and 4 bases from J, the gap between germline ends came to 16 bases. The CDR3 sequence is 15 residues long.

The chain combines TRBV19 with TRBJ1-1; possible D gene TRBD1, 5 bases. CDR1 is LNHDA and CDR2 is SQIVND in the germline V gene (reference sequence). The CDR3 runs to 12 residues. Trimming took 4 bases from V and 4 from J, leaving 7 bases between them. The CDR3 is CASSTGPTEAFF. The CDR3 DNA reads TGTGCCAGTAGTACAGGGCCCACTGAAGCTTTCTTT. Supplemented by reference TRBV19 and TRBJ1-1, the full variable domain reads DGGITQSPKYLFRKEGQNVTLSCEQNLNHDAMYWYRQDPGQGLRLIYYSQIVNDFQKGDIAEGYSVSREKKESFPLTVTSAQKNPTAFYLCASSTGPTEAFFGQGTRLTVV.

J is TRBJ2-3 and V is TRBV10-3, with 9 bases lining up with TRBD1. Per germline, CDR1 ENHRY and CDR2 SYGVKD. The CDR3 loop spans 12 amino acids. V shed 8 bases and J 8 bases; nucleotides not matched to a gene: 5. The CDR3 nucleotides read TGTGCCATCGGGCCGGACAGGGGTACGCAGTATTTT. It specifies CAIGPDRGTQYF.

The V call is TRBV5-4, the J call TRBJ2-1; weak D call: TRBD2 (6 bases). Between the trimmed V and J ends, which lost 3 bases and 8 bases, there was a span of 12 bases. Per germline, CDR1 SGHNT and CDR2 YYREEE (reference sequence). The CDR3 extends over 13 amino acids. The CDR3 protein is CASSWTEGHEQFF. For the CDR3, the DNA is TGTGCCAGCAGCTGGACGGAGGGGCATGAGCAGTTCTTC. The entire variable domain, with the rest obtained from reference TRBV5-4 and TRBJ2-1, is as follows: ETGVTQSPTHLIKTRGQQVTLRCSSQSGHNTVSWYQQALGQGPQFIFQYYREEENGRGNFPPRFSGLQFPNYSSELNVNALELDDSALYLCASSWTEGHEQFFGPGTRLTVL.

This chain joins TRBV21-1 and TRBJ2-3; the table assigns TRBD2, which was not confirmed against the DNA. TRBV21-1 is a pseudogene segment. This CDR3 comprises 21 residues. This CDR3 is CASTVFFETSISPGDKDTQYF. DNA for the CDR3: TGTGCCAGCACAGTGTTTTTTGAGACTAGCATCTCACCCGGGGATAAAGATACGCAGTATTTT.

This clone turned up a few times. CDR3 bases: TGTGCCAGCAGCCAGGACTACTCCGTCGCAGATACGCAGTATTTT. Amino acids: CASSQDYSVADTQYF. The V gene is TRBV5-4, the J gene TRBJ2-3, with D possibly matching TRBD2 (6 bases). Germline V gene data show CDR1 as SGHNT and CDR2 as YYREEE (reference sequence). The CDR3 extends over 15 amino acids. Trimming took 4 bases from V and 4 from J, leaving 16 bases between them.

The gene calls are TRBV7-7 and TRBJ2-5, with TRBD2 matching 7 bases. The CDR3 loop spans 16 amino acids. CDR1 and CDR2 from the germline V gene are SSHAT and FNYEAQ (reference sequence). The V gene end was trimmed by 1 base and the J gene end by 5 bases; junction bases not matched to a gene: 10. This CDR3 reads CASSLGAGLSRETQYF. In DNA, the CDR3 is TGTGCCAGCAGCTTAGGGGCGGGACTATCAAGGGAGACCCAGTACTTC.

J is TRBJ1-4 and V is TRBV4-3; D ambiguous. The CDR3 spans 15 residues. The germline V gene encodes CDR1 LGHNA and CDR2 YSLEER. V was shortened by 1 base and J by 0 bases, with 6 bases between the two germline ends. CDR3 DNA sequence: TGCGCCAGCAGCCAAGCGCGTACAACTAATGAAAAACTGTTTTTT. As protein: CASSQARTTNEKLFF.

This clone occurred once. This chain connects TRBV6-5 to TRBJ2-7, with 11 bases matching TRBD2. The CDR3 consists of 16 residues. Germline CDR1 is MNHEY and CDR2 is SVGAGI. Unmatched junction bases numbered 4, after V lost 0 bases and J lost 3 bases. The CDR3 bases are TGTGCCAGCAGTTACTCGCGACTAGCGGGGAGCTACGAGCAGTACTTC. Amino acid sequence: CASSYSRLAGSYEQYF.

This sequence joins TRBV18 and TRBJ2-7; 8 nucleotides line up with TRBD1. The V gene's germline CDR1 is KGHSH and CDR2 LQKENI. The CDR3 runs 16 residues. The V gene end was trimmed by 2 bases and the J gene end by 6 bases; junction bases not matched to a gene: 12. CDR3 protein: CASSPGSGQVKGEQYF. CDR3 DNA sequence: TGTGCCAGCTCACCAGGGTCGGGACAGGTCAAAGGCGAGCAGTACTTC.

The chain employs TRBV10-3 and TRBJ2-7; perhaps TRBD2 as D (6 bases). The CDR3 has 18 amino acids. V lost 0 bases to trimming and J lost 0 bases, with 18 bases between them. Germline lookup yields CDR1 ENHRY and CDR2 SYGVKD. The CDR3 coding sequence is TGTGCCATCAGTGAGTCCAGGACCGTCGGCGGGAACTCCTACGAGCAGTACTTC. This encodes CAISESRTVGGNSYEQYF.

CDR3 DNA sequence: TGCGCCAGCAGCCAAGATCATACTAGCGGGGGGGCAGAGCAGTTCTTC. This translates into CASSQDHTSGGAEQFF. The rearrangement joins TRBV4-1 to TRBJ2-1, with 13 bases matching TRBD2. After removal of 0 bases from V and 10 bases from J, the junction contained 6 bases not matched to a gene. The CDR3 totals 16 residues. The germline gives CDR1 MGHRA, CDR2 YSYEKL.

Only a few counts were recorded for this clone. The V and J genes are TRBV19 and TRBJ1-4; D gene ambiguous. This CDR3 spans 14 amino acids. V lost 3 bases and J lost 6, with 11 bases in between. CDR1 is LNHDA and CDR2 is SQIVND in the germline V gene (reference sequence). The CDR3 here is CASSMQEVDEKLFF. Written as DNA, the CDR3 is TGTGCCAGTAGTATGCAGGAAGTAGATGAAAAACTGTTTTTT.

This clone has only one observation. The chain couples TRBV4-1 to TRBJ1-2; weak D call: TRBD1 (6 bases). The CDR3 spans 15 residues. Between the trimmed V and J ends, which lost 2 bases and 2 bases, there was a span of 12 bases. The V gene's germline CDR1 is MGHRA and CDR2 YSYEKL. The chain's CDR3 is CASSQPTTGNYGYTF. Here the CDR3 DNA reads TGCGCCAGCAGCCAACCTACAACAGGGAACTATGGCTACACCTTC.

This clone was detected ten times or more. This chain joins TRBV4-2 and TRBJ2-6; 8 bases line up with TRBD1. Germline V gene lookup returns CDR1 LGHNA and CDR2 YNFKEQ. Trimming took 0 bases from V and 2 from J; bases not matched to a gene: 6. The CDR3 runs 18 residues. This CDR3 reads CASSQEGQGRPGANVLTF. CDR3 DNA sequence: TGTGCCAGCAGCCAAGAAGGACAGGGACGTCCTGGGGCCAACGTCCTGACTTTC.